Below are 9 T cell receptor beta chains sequenced from a single sample in a study of shared clonotypes between healthy human individuals. Assay used: immunoSEQ multiplex PCR; TCRdb lists only in-frame clones, some missing. The sample carries about 590,000 clones, roughly 95% recorded once. CD45RO negativity and positive selection for CCR7 defined naive CD8 cells, a population that excluded terminally differentiated effector memory CD45RA+ cells. Sequencing used naive CD8+ T cells sorted from blood. The receptors come from a woman in her 30s in good health.

The rearrangement links TRBV13 to TRBJ2-1; unclear D gene. Trimming stripped 5 bases from V and 7 bases from J, with 9 bases between. Germline V gene sequence: CDR1 PRHDT, CDR2 FYEKMQ (reference sequence). The CDR3 covers 12 residues. The DNA for the CDR3 is TGTGCCAGCAGCCTTAAGGGAAATGAGCAGTTCTTC. As protein: CASSLKGNEQFF.

The V gene is TRBV7-9, the J gene TRBJ2-3; D uncertain. V was cut by 5 bases and J by 4 bases, with 13 bases left in between. Germline V gene sequence: CDR1 SEHNR, CDR2 FQNEAQ (reference sequence). This CDR3 has 14 amino acids. CDR3 protein: CASSASLIADTQYF. CDR3 in DNA: TGTGCCAGCAGCGCATCTCTAATTGCAGATACGCAGTATTTT.

The chain uses TRBV10-3 and TRBJ1-1; D is possibly TRBD1 (5 bases). This CDR3 is built from 14 residues. Germline V gives CDR1 ENHRY, CDR2 SYGVKD. V lost 2 bases and J lost 2, with 9 bases in between. The CDR3 loop reads CAISEDRTNTEAFF. The CDR3, as DNA: TGTGCCATCAGTGAGGACAGAACAAACACTGAAGCTTTCTTT.

The chain employs TRBV27 and TRBJ1-6; possibly TRBD1 for D (5 bases). Trimming took off 8 bases at V and 14 bases at J, with 19 bases between the two ends. Per germline, CDR1 MNHEY and CDR2 SMNVEV (reference sequence). The CDR3 is 13 residues long. The CDR3 sequence is CASRDAAGGALHF. CDR3 nucleotide sequence: TGTGCCAGCCGGGACGCGGCTGGAGGGGCCCTCCACTTT.

In nucleotides, the CDR3 is TGTGCCAGCAGCTTAGATCTCTTGACTAGCGGTATCTACGAGCAGTACTTC. It encodes CASSLDLLTSGIYEQYF. This chain uses TRBV11-2 with TRBJ2-7; 9 bases map to TRBD2. V lost 0 bases and J lost 3; bases outside the gene matches: 9. Germline V gene lookup returns CDR1 SGHAT and CDR2 FQNNGV. The CDR3 is 17 residues long.

The V gene is TRBV28, the J gene TRBJ2-7; 7 positions agree with TRBD2. The V and J ends lost 4 bases and 7 bases, in that order; junction bases with no gene match: 13. The CDR3 is made up of 15 amino acids. Per germline, CDR1 MDHEN and CDR2 SYDVKM. CDR3 amino acids: CASSYLSGLGGEQYF. The CDR3 DNA sequence: TGTGCCAGCAGTTACCTTAGCGGGCTCGGTGGGGAGCAGTACTTC.

The chain uses TRBV30 and TRBJ2-2; D may correspond to TRBD1 or TRBD2 (7 bases each). Between the trimmed V and J ends, which lost 2 bases and 7 bases, there was a span of 14 bases. This CDR3 has 14 amino acids. Germline loops: CDR1 GTSNPN, CDR2 SVGIG (reference sequence). The CDR3 spells CAWSKPGGGGELFF. The CDR3 DNA is TGTGCCTGGAGTAAGCCAGGGGGGGGCGGGGAGCTGTTTTTT.

V gene TRBV19 combines with J gene TRBJ2-2, with D maybe TRBD1 (6 bases). The CDR3 is 15 amino acids. Looked up from germline, CDR1 is LNHDA and CDR2 is SQIVND (reference sequence). Trimming removed 3 bases at V and 10 bases at J, with 18 bases between. CDR3 nucleotides: TGTGCCAGTAGTATCGGGACACTCAGCGCTAAGGAGCTGTTTTTT. The encoded protein is CASSIGTLSAKELFF.

The rearrangement joins TRBV7-8 to TRBJ2-1; 10 nucleotides line up with TRBD2. The germline CDR1 and CDR2 sequences are SGHVS and FQNEAQ. The CDR3 extends over 16 amino acids. The CDR3 bases are TGTGCGGATCAAGCCAGCGGGAGGGAGTCCTACAATGAGCAGTTCTTC. This sequence encodes CADQASGRESYNEQFF.